A selection of T cell receptor beta chains follows, all from one sample in a study of T cell responses to AZD1222 COVID-19 vaccine. The assay was immunoSEQ multiplex PCR, and TCRdb's table has in-frame clones only and misses some. The repertoire holds some 99,000 clones, 87% seen once, with 4% to 6% in the top ten. The sequencing here drew on peripheral blood, taken on day 0 of AZD1222 vaccination. These receptors all stem from an adult in good health. The CDR3 runs from the conserved cysteine through the conserved F or W. A D gene is named only where the DNA matches it firmly.

D gene	V gene	J gene	CDR3 protein	CDR3 DNA
-	TRBV27	TRBJ2-7	CASSFGQSSDEQYF	TGTGCCAGCAGTTTTGGACAGTCCTCGGACGAGCAGTACTTC
-	TRBV15	TRBJ1-2	CATSREVPASYGYTF	TGTGCCACCAGCAGAGAGGTCCCGGCGAGCTATGGCTACACCTTC
TRBD1	TRBV4-1	TRBJ1-6	CASSQTGASSYNSPLHF	TGCGCCAGCAGCCAAACAGGGGCCAGCTCCTATAATTCACCCCTCCACTTT
-	TRBV7-2	TRBJ2-7	CASSSDTGRWYEQYF	TGTGCCAGCAGCTCTGACACAGGCCGATGGTACGAGCAGTACTTC
-	TRBV10-3	TRBJ1-1	CAISGGVMNTEAFF	TGTGCCATCAGTGGAGGGGTCATGAACACTGAAGCTTTCTTT
TRBD1	TRBV30	TRBJ1-6	CAWSVPRTGKNSPLHF	TGTGCCTGGAGTGTACCTCGGACAGGGAAAAATTCACCCCTCCACTTT
-	TRBV13	TRBJ2-7	CASSYGTPNEQYF	TGTGCCAGCAGCTACGGGACTCCCAACGAGCAGTACTTC
-	TRBV15	TRBJ1-1	CATSRNRNTEAFF	TGTGCCACCAGCAGAAACCGGAACACTGAAGCTTTCTTT
-	TRBV6-6	TRBJ1-1	CASSPPGRTEAFF	TGTGCCAGCAGTCCCCCCGGGCGGACTGAAGCTTTCTTT
TRBD1	TRBV18	TRBJ2-4	CASSSGQGFKNIQYF	TGTGCCAGCTCGTCGGGACAGGGATTCAAAAACATTCAGTACTTC
-	TRBV5-1	TRBJ2-7	CASSYQTGYEQYF	TGCGCCAGCAGCTACCAGACAGGCTACGAGCAGTACTTC
TRBD2	TRBV10-2	TRBJ2-2	CASSDIGLAGELFF	TGCGCCAGCAGTGATATTGGACTAGCCGGGGAGCTGTTTTTT
-	TRBV28	TRBJ1-2	CASSGAQHLTYGYTF	TGTGCCAGCAGTGGGGCGCAGCACCTCACCTATGGCTACACCTTC
TRBD1	TRBV4-1	TRBJ2-1	CASSHPDRGLHNEQFF	TGCGCCAGCAGCCACCCGGACAGGGGGTTGCACAATGAGCAGTTCTTC
TRBD2	TRBV6-5	TRBJ2-3	CASSSGAEGTALADF	TGTGCCAGCAGTTCAGGTGCCGAAGGGACCGCCCTAGCGGATTTT
TRBD2	TRBV10-3	TRBJ2-1	CAIRKTSGGVMEQFF	TGTGCCATCAGGAAGACTAGCGGGGGTGTGATGGAGCAGTTCTTC
-	TRBV30	TRBJ2-7	CAWSGLASYEQYF	TGTGCCTGGAGTGGCCTAGCTTCCTACGAGCAGTACTTC
-	TRBV28	TRBJ1-2	CASASILRQTNYGYTF	TGTGCCAGCGCTTCCATCCTCCGACAGACCAACTATGGCTACACCTTC
-	TRBV3-1/TRBV3-2	TRBJ1-6	CASSQFRGGDSPLHF	TGTGCCAGCAGCCAATTTAGGGGGGGGGATTCACCCCTCCACTTT
-	TRBV27	TRBJ1-2	CASSHAGADYGYTF	TGTGCCAGCAGTCATGCGGGGGCGGACTATGGCTACACCTTC
TRBD1	TRBV25-1	TRBJ1-2	CASRETGFNGYTF	TGTGCCAGCAGGGAGACAGGGTTTAATGGCTACACCTTC
-	TRBV19	TRBJ1-1	CASFSRTGDTEAFF	TGTGCCAGTTTCTCGAGAACGGGGGACACTGAAGCTTTCTTT
TRBD2	TRBV5-4	TRBJ2-1	CASSSGLAEYNEQFF	TGTGCCAGCAGCTCGGGACTAGCGGAATACAATGAGCAGTTCTTC
-	TRBV4-1	TRBJ1-2	CASSSAGVDNGYTF	TGCGCCAGCAGCTCCGCCGGGGTGGATAATGGCTACACCTTC
TRBD2	TRBV3-1/TRBV3-2	TRBJ2-1	CASSQQLAGGRAEQFF	TGTGCCAGCAGCCAGCAGCTAGCGGGGGGGCGGGCTGAGCAGTTCTTC
TRBD1	TRBV18	TRBJ1-2	CASSPRQGPGYTF	TGTGCCAGCTCACCGAGACAGGGCCCTGGCTACACCTTC
-	TRBV9	TRBJ1-1	CASSVGEEAFF	TGTGCCAGCAGCGTAGGGGAAGAAGCTTTCTTT
-	TRBV2	TRBJ1-1	CASSVYQGLTTEAFF	TGTGCCAGCAGTGTTTACCAAGGGTTGACCACTGAAGCTTTCTTT
TRBD2	TRBV5-1	TRBJ2-3	CASSSISGLETDTQYF	TGCGCCAGCAGCTCGATTTCGGGACTAGAGACAGATACGCAGTATTTT
-	TRBV29-1	TRBJ1-1	CSVDEGNTEAFF	TGCAGCGTTGACGAGGGAAACACTGAAGCTTTCTTT
-	TRBV7-8	TRBJ1-6	CASSLLSYNSPLHF	TGTGCCAGCAGCTTACTCTCCTATAATTCACCCCTCCACTTT
TRBD1	TRBV6-5	TRBJ1-2	CASSYRSKGANYGYTF	TGTGCCAGCAGTTACAGAAGTAAGGGGGCGAACTATGGCTACACCTTC
-	TRBV2	TRBJ2-3	CASSEAGGDTQYF	TGTGCCAGCAGTGAAGCTGGAGGGGATACGCAGTATTTT
-	TRBV18	TRBJ2-7	CASSQRPGPALLEQYF	TGTGCCAGCTCACAACGTCCGGGCCCCGCTCTACTCGAGCAGTACTTC
-	TRBV18	TRBJ1-1	CASSPIGDTEAFF	TGTGCCAGCTCACCAATCGGTGACACTGAAGCTTTCTTT